This T cell receptor beta chain is from a study of vaccination effects on CD4 cells after COVID-19. Clones were sequenced by immunoSEQ multiplex PCR, and TCRdb holds only the in-frame ones, with some missing. The table has over 45,000 clones, 65% to 80% seen once. Having been cultured for roughly 10 days, the cells underwent CD4+ T cell isolation. In the case of this clone: No antigen is known for it.

Sequenced material: CD4+ T cells from PBMCs cultured without peptide, taken before COVID-19 vaccination. The TCR originated in a human donor who received a COVID-19 vaccine.

This CDR3 is CASSYQRQGGGEKLFF. CDR3 coding DNA: TGTGCCAGCAGTTATCAGCGACAGGGGGGCGGTGAAAAACTGTTTTTT. This chain connects TRBV27 to TRBJ1-4, with 9 positions matching TRBD1. From germline, CDR1 is MNHEY and CDR2 SMNVEV (reference sequence). Germline trimming cut 4 bases from V and 7 bases from J; bases unmatched to any gene: 10. CDR3 length: 16 residues.